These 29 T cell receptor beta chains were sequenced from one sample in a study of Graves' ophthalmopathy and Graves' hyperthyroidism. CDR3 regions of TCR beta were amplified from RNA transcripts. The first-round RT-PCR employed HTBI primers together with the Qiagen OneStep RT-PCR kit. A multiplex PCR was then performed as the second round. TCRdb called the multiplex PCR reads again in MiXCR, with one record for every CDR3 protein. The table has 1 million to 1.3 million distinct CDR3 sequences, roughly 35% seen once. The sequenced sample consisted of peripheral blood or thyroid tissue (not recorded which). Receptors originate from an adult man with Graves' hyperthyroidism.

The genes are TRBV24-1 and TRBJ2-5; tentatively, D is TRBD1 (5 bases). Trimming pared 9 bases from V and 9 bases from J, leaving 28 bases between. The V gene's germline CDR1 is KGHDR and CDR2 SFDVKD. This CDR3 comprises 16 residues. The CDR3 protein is CATGIDRRDSNQPQYF. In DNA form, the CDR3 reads TGTGCCACCGGAATTGACAGACGAGATAGCAATCAGCCCCAGTACTTC.

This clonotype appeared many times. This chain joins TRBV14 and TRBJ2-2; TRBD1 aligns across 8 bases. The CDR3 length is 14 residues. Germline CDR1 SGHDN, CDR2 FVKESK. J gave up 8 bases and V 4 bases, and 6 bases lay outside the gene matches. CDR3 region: CASSLTGTGGELFF. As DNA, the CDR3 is TGTGCCAGCAGCCTCACCGGGACAGGTGGGGAGCTGTTTTTT.

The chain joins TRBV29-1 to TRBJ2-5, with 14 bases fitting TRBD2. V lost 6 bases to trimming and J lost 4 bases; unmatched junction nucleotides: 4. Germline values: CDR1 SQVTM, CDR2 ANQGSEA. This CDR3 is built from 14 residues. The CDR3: CSVRTSGGSETQYF. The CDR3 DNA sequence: TGCAGCGTCAGGACTAGCGGGGGGTCAGAGACCCAGTACTTC.

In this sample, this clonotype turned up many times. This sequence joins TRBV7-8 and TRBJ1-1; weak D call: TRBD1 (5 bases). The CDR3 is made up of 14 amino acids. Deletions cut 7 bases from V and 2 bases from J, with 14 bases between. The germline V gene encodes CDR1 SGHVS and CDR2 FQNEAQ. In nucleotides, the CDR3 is TGTGCCAGCACTAAGGGGACGGCCAACACTGAAGCTTTCTTT. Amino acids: CASTKGTANTEAFF.

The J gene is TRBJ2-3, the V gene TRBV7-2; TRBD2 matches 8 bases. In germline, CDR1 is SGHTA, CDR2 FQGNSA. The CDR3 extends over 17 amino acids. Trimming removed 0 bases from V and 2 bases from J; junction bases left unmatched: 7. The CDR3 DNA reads TGTGCCAGCAGCTTAGCCCCTACGGGGGGGACCACAGATACGCAGTATTTT. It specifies CASSLAPTGGTTDTQYF.

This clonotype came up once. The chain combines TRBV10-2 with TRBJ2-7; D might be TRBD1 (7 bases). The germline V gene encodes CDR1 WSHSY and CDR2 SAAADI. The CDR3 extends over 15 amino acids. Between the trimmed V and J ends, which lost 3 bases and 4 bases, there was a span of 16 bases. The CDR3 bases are TGCGCCAGCAGTGACTCCGGGCAGGGGGGATACGAGCAGTACTTC. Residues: CASSDSGQGGYEQYF.

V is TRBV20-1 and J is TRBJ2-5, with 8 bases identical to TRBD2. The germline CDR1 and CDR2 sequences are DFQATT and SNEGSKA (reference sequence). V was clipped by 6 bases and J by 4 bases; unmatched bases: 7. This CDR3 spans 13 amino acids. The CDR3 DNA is TGCAGTGCCGGGACTAGGAGGCGAGAGACCCAGTACTTC. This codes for CSAGTRRRETQYF.

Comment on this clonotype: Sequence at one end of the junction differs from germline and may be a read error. CDR3 loop: CALGTGNSIF. For the CDR3, the DNA is TGTGCCTTGGGGACAGGGAACTCAATATTT. The gene calls are TRBV30 and TRBJ1-4, with TRBD1 matching over 9 bases. CDR1 GTSNPN and CDR2 SVGIG come from the germline V gene (reference sequence). CDR3 length: 10 amino acids.

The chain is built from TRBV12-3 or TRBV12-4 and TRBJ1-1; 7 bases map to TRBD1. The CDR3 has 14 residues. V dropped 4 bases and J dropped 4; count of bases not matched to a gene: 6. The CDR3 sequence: CASSSPDRVTEAFF. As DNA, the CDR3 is TGTGCCAGCAGTTCCCCCGACAGGGTCACTGAAGCTTTCTTT.

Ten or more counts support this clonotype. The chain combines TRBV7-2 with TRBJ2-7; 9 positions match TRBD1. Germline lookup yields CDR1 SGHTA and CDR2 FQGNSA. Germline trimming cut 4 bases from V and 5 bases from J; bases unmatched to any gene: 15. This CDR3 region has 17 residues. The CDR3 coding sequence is TGTGCCAGCAGCTCGCCGCCCGGGACAGGGATGTCCCACGAGCAGTACTTC. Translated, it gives CASSSPPGTGMSHEQYF.

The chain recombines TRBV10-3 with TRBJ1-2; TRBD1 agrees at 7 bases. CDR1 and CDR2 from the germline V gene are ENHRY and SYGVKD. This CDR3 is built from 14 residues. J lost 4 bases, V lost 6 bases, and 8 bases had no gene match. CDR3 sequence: CAISGQAVSYGYTF. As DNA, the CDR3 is TGTGCCATCAGCGGACAGGCCGTCAGCTATGGCTACACCTTC.

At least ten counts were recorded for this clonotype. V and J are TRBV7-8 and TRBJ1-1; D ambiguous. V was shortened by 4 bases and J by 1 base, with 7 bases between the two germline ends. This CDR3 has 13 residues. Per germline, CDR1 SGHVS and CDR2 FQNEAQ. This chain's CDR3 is CASSYRRNTEAFF. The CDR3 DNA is TGTGCCAGCAGCTACAGACGGAACACTGAAGCTTTCTTT.

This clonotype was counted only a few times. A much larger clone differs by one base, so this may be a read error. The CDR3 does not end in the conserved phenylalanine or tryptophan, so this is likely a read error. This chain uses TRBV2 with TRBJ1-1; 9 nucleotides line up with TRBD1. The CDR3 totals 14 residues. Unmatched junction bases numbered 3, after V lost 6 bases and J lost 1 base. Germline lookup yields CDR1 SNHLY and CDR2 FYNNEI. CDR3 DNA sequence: TGTGCCAGCAGGGGGACAGGGAGGAACACTGAAGCTTTCCTT. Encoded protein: CASRGTGRNTEAFL.

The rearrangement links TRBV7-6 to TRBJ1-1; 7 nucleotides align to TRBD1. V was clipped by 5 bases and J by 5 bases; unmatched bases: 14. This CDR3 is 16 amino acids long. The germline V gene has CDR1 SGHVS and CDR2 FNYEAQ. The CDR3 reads CASSERYRGRGTEAFF. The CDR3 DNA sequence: TGTGCCAGCAGCGAGCGTTACAGGGGACGGGGTACTGAAGCTTTCTTT.

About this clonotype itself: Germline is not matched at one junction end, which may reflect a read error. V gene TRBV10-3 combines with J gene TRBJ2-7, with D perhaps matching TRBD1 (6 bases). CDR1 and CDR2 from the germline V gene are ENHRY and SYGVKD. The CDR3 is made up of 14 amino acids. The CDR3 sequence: CASSYQQGSYEQYF. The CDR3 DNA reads TGTGCCAGCAGTTACCAACAGGGTAGCTACGAGCAGTACTTC.

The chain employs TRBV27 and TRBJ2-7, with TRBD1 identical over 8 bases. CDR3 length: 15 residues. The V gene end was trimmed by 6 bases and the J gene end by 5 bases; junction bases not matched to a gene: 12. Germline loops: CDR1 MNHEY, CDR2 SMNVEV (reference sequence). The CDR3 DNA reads TGTGCCAGCAGGGAACAGGGGGTCGGTTTCGACGAGCAGTACTTC. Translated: CASREQGVGFDEQYF.

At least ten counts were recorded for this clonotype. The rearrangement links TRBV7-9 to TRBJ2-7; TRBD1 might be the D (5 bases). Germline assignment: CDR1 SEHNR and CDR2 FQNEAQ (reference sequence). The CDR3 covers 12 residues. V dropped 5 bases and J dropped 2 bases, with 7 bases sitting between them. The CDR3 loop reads CASSRTTYEQYF. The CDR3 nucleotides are TGTGCCAGCAGCCGGACAACCTACGAGCAGTACTTC.

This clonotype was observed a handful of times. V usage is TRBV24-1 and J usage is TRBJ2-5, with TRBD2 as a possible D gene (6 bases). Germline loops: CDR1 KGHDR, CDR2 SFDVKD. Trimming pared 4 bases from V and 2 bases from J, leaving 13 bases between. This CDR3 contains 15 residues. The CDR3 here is CATSERGLLQETQYF. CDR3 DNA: TGTGCCACCAGTGAAAGGGGACTGCTACAAGAGACCCAGTACTTC.

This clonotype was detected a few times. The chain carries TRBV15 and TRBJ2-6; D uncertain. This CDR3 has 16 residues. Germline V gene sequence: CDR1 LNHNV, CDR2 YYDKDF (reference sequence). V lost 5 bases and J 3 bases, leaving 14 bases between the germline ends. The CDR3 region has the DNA TGTGCCACCAGCTGGCGCGTCGGGCTTGGGGCCAACGTCCTGACTTTC. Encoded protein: CATSWRVGLGANVLTF.

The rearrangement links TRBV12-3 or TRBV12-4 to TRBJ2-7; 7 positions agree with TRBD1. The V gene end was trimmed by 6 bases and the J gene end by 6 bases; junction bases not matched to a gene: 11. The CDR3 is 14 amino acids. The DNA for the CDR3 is TGTGCCAGCAGGGAAACAGGGGATCTAACCGAGCAGTACTTC. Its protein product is CASRETGDLTEQYF.

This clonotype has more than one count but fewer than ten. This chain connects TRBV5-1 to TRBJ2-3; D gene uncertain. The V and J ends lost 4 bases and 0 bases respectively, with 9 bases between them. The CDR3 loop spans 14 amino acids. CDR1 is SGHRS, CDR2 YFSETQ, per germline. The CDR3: CASSLKTSTDTQYF. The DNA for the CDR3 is TGCGCCAGCAGCCTAAAAACTAGCACAGATACGCAGTATTTT.

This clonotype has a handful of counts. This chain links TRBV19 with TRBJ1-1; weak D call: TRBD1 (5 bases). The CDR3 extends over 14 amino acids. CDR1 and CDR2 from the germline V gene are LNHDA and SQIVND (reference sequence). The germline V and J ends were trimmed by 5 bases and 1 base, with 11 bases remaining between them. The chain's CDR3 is CASSESDRNTEAFF. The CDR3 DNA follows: TGTGCCAGTAGTGAATCCGACAGGAACACTGAAGCTTTCTTT.

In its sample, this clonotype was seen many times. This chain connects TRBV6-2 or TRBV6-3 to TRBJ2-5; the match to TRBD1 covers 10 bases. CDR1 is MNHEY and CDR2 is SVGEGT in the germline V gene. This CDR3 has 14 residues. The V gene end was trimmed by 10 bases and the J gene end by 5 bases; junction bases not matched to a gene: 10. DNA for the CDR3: TGTGCCAACTCCGGGACAGGGGAAGTCGAGACCCAGTACTTC. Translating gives CANSGTGEVETQYF.

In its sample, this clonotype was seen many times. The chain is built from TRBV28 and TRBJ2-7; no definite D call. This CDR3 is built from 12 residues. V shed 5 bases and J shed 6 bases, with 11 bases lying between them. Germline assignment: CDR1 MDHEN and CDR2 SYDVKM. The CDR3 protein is CASSPGRPEQYF. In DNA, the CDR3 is TGTGCCAGCAGTCCAGGAAGACCCGAGCAGTACTTC.

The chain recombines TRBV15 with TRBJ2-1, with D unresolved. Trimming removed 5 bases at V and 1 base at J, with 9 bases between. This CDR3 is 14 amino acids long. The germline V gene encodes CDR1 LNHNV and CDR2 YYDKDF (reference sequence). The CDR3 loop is CATSPPRSYNEQFF. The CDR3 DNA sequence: TGTGCCACCAGCCCCCCGCGGTCCTACAATGAGCAGTTCTTC.

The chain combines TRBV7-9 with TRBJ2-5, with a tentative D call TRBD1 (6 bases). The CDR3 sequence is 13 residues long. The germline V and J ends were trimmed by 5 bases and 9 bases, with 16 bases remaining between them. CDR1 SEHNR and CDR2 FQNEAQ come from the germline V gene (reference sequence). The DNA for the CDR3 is TGTGCCAGCAGCGGGGGCAGGGTGACGGCCCAGTACTTC. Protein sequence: CASSGGRVTAQYF.

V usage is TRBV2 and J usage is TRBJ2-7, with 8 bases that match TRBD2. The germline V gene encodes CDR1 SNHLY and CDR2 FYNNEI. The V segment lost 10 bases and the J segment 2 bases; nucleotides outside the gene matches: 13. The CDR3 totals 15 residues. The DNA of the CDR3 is TGTGCCAACCGCGGGGGAGCGGGAGAGCCCTACGAGCAGTACTTC. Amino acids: CANRGGAGEPYEQYF.

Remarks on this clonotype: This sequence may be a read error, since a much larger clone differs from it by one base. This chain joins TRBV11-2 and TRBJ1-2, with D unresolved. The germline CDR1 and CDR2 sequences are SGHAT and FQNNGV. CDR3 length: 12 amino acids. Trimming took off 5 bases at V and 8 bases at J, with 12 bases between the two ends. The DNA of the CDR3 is TGTGCCAGCAGCCGCAGTTCGTACGGCTACACCTTC. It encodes CASSRSSYGYTF.

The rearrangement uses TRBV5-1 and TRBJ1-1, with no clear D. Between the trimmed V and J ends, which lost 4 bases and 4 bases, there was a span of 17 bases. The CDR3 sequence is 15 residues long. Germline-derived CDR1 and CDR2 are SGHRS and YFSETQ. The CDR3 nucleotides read TGCGCCAGCAGCCCAGAAAGAGTCGGAGGCACTGAAGCTTTCTTT. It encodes CASSPERVGGTEAFF. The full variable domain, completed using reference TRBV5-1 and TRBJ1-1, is KAGVTQTPRYLIKTRGQQVTLSCSPISGHRSVSWYQQTPGQGLQFLFEYFSETQRNKGNFPGRFSGRQFSNSRSEMNVSTLELGDSALYLCASSPERVGGTEAFFGQGTRLTVV.